One sample yielded the 15 T cell receptor beta chains listed below, sequenced in a study of CD8 T cells in ankylosing spondylitis. A single record per CDR3 protein comes from TCRdb applying MiXCR to the 5' RACE reads. The table has under 250,000 distinct CDR3 sequences, roughly a tenth seen once. Input material: blood, either unsorted or a sorted T cell fraction (not recorded which). The receptors were sampled from a male donor with ankylosing spondylitis or in good health (not recorded which).

This clonotype has ten or more counts. The chain combines TRBV24-1 with TRBJ2-3; D possibly corresponds to TRBD1 (5 bases). Trimming left V 6 bases short and J 2 bases short, with 8 bases between. The CDR3 sequence is 13 residues long. Looked up from germline, CDR1 is KGHDR and CDR2 is SFDVKD. This chain's CDR3 is CATSRGSTDTQYF. For the CDR3, the DNA is TGTGCCACCAGTAGGGGATCCACAGATACGCAGTATTTT.

This clonotype was seen ten or more times. The chain employs TRBV7-9 and TRBJ1-4; D unresolved. This CDR3 contains 15 residues. The germline gives CDR1 SEHNR, CDR2 FQNEAQ (reference sequence). Trimming stripped 5 bases from V and 1 base from J, with 11 bases between. Here the CDR3 reads CASSLTTETNEKLFF. The CDR3 DNA reads as TGTGCCAGCAGCCTAACGACGGAAACTAATGAAAAACTGTTTTTT.

This clonotype was seen at least ten times. This rearrangement joins TRBV20-1 to TRBJ2-5; 11 bases line up with TRBD2. Germline V gene lookup returns CDR1 DFQATT and CDR2 SNEGSKA (reference sequence). V lost 6 bases to trimming and J lost 2 bases; unmatched junction nucleotides: 8. This CDR3 comprises 15 residues. CDR3 in amino acids: CSAGGLAGTQETQYF. As DNA, the CDR3 is TGCAGTGCCGGAGGACTAGCGGGTACACAAGAGACCCAGTACTTC.

The sample holds a few counts of this clonotype. The chain combines TRBV5-1 with TRBJ2-1; D is ambiguous. Germline loops: CDR1 SGHRS, CDR2 YFSETQ. The CDR3 runs 14 residues. Trimming stripped 2 bases from V and 0 bases from J, with 6 bases between. This CDR3 is CASSFSTSYNEQFF. The CDR3 nucleotides read TGCGCCAGCAGCTTCTCCACCTCCTACAATGAGCAGTTCTTC.

This clonotype was recorded many times. The chain links TRBV5-1 to TRBJ2-2; D is uncertain. Trimming left V 4 bases short and J 4 bases short, with 11 bases between. Germline CDR1 SGHRS, CDR2 YFSETQ. The CDR3 is 14 amino acids. CDR3 protein: CASSLLSGTGELFF. The CDR3, as DNA: TGCGCCAGCAGCCTCCTCTCGGGCACCGGGGAGCTGTTTTTT.

As DNA, the CDR3 is TGTGCCAGCAGCGGTAGCGGCTACAATGAGCAGTTCTTC. It encodes CASSGSGYNEQFF. The V and J genes are TRBV7-9 and TRBJ2-1; tentative D call: TRBD2 (6 bases). Between the trimmed V and J ends, which lost 5 bases and 3 bases, there was a span of 8 bases. Germline CDR1 reads SEHNR; CDR2 reads FQNEAQ (reference sequence). The CDR3 covers 13 residues.

There are many counts of this clonotype. This chain uses TRBV7-7 with TRBJ2-3; 8 bases agree with TRBD1. Trimming at V came to 5 bases and at J to 4 bases, leaving 5 bases not matched to a gene. Germline values: CDR1 SSHAT, CDR2 FNYEAQ (reference sequence). The CDR3 runs 14 residues. CDR3 amino acids: CASSKGQGADTQYF. Here the CDR3 DNA reads TGTGCCAGCAGCAAAGGACAGGGCGCAGATACGCAGTATTTT.

This sequence joins TRBV5-1 and TRBJ2-7; D may be TRBD1 (6 bases). From germline, CDR1 is SGHRS and CDR2 YFSETQ. Between the trimmed V and J ends, which lost 2 bases and 2 bases, there was a span of 8 bases. The CDR3 is 13 residues long. CDR3 sequence reads: CASSLQGPYEQYF. CDR3 sequence (DNA): TGCGCCAGCAGCTTACAGGGCCCCTACGAGCAGTACTTC.

This clonotype was detected many times. The chain uses TRBV5-1 and TRBJ1-4; 7 bases line up with TRBD1. This CDR3 contains 16 residues. Trimming at V came to 6 bases and at J to 3 bases, leaving 11 bases not matched to a gene. CDR1 and CDR2 (germline): SGHRS, YFSETQ. The CDR3 sequence is CASTLAGGQANEKLFF. The DNA for the CDR3 is TGCGCCAGCACCCTGGCCGGAGGACAGGCTAATGAAAAACTGTTTTTT.

Ten or more counts support this clonotype. The gene calls are TRBV10-2 and TRBJ2-5; TRBD1 or TRBD2 may be the D gene (6 bases each). Germline CDR1 WSHSY, CDR2 SAAADI. V lost 4 bases and J lost 5, with 17 bases in between. CDR3 size: 15 residues. CDR3 bases: TGCGCCAGCAGTGGCCCCCCAGGGGCGGGGGAGACCCAGTACTTC. Protein sequence: CASSGPPGAGETQYF.

This clonotype was seen many times. V and J are TRBV12-3 or TRBV12-4 and TRBJ2-7, with 7 positions matching TRBD1. The trim removed 4 bases at V and 0 bases at J, leaving 0 bases unmatched. The CDR3 extends over 13 amino acids. In nucleotides, the CDR3 is TGTGCCAGCAGTTCAGGGGGCTCCTACGAGCAGTACTTC. It codes for CASSSGGSYEQYF.

With respect to this clonotype: A much larger clone lies a single base off, so this may be a read error. V is TRBV12-3 or TRBV12-4 and J is TRBJ1-4; TRBD1 is a possible D gene (5 bases). The CDR3 covers 15 residues. The CDR3 DNA reads TGTGCCAGCAGTTCCAGGGTCGCAACTAATGAAAAACTGGTTTTT. It yields the protein CASSSRVATNEKLVF.

This clonotype was picked up many times. This chain links TRBV4-2 with TRBJ2-1; 11 bases agree with TRBD2. Per germline, CDR1 LGHNA and CDR2 YNFKEQ. Germline trimming cut 6 bases from V and 4 bases from J; bases unmatched to any gene: 5. The CDR3 sequence is 15 residues long. In nucleotides, the CDR3 is TGTGCCAGCAGACATAGCGGGGGGGCATACAATGAGCAGTTCTTC. Protein: CASRHSGGAYNEQFF.

Only a few counts were recorded for this clonotype. The chain links TRBV7-2 to TRBJ2-1, with TRBD2 matching 7 bases. V lost 5 bases and J lost 6; bases outside the gene matches: 7. The CDR3 sequence is 14 residues long. Germline V gene data show CDR1 as SGHTA and CDR2 as FQGNSA. The CDR3 nucleotides read TGTGCCAGCAGCCAAGCGGGGCCTATCAATGAGCAGTTCTTC. As protein: CASSQAGPINEQFF.

The sample holds many counts of this clonotype. V and J are TRBV28 and TRBJ1-5; D is unclear. The CDR3 has 13 amino acids. CDR1 MDHEN and CDR2 SYDVKM come from the germline V gene. V was clipped by 5 bases and J by 2 bases, with 7 bases between them. The CDR3 spells CASSTGRNQPQHF. The CDR3 nucleotides read TGTGCCAGCAGTACCGGACGCAATCAGCCCCAGCATTTT.